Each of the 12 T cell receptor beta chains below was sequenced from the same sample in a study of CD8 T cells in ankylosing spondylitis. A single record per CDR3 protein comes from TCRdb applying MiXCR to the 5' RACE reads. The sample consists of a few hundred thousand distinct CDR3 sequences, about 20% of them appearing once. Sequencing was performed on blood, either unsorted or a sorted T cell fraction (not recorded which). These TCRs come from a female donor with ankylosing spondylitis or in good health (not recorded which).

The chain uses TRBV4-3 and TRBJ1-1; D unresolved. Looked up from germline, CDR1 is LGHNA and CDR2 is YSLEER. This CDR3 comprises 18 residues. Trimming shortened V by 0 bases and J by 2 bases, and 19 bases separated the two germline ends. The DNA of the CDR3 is TGCGCCAGCAGCCAAGATTACGTAGGTTCTGGAGGAAACACTGAAGCTTTCTTT. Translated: CASSQDYVGSGGNTEAFF.

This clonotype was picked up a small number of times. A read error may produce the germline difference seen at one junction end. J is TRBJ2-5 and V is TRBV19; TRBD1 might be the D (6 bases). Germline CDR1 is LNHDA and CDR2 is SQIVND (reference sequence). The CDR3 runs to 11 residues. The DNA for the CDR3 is TGTGCCAGTAGGCAGGGGACGAACTTGGACTTC. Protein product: CASRQGTNLDF.

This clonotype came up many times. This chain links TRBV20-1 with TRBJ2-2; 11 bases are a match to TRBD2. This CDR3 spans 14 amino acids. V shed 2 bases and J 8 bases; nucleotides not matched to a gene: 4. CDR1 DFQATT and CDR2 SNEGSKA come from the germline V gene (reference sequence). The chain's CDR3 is CSARSWTSGGELFF. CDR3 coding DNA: TGCAGTGCTAGATCTTGGACTAGCGGGGGGGAGCTGTTTTTT.

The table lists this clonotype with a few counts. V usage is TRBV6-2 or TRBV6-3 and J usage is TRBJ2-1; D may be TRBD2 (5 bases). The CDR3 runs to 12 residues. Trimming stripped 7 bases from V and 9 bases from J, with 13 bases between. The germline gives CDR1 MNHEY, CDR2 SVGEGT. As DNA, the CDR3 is TGTGCCAGCAACCCGCGGACTGGTGAGCAGTTCTTC. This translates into CASNPRTGEQFF.

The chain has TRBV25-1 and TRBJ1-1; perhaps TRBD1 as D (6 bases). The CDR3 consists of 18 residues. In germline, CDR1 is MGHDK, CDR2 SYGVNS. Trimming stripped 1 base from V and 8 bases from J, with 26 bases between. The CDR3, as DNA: TGTGCCAGCAGTGAATTCACCTCCGACAGGCTTGTGGGGTTAGAAGCTTTCTTT. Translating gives CASSEFTSDRLVGLEAFF.

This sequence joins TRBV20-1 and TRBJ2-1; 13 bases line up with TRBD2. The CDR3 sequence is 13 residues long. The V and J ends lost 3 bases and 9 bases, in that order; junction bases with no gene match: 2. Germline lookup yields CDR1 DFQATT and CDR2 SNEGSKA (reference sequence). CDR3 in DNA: TGCAGTGCTAGGACTAGCGGGAGGAGTGAGCAGTTCTTC. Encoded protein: CSARTSGRSEQFF.

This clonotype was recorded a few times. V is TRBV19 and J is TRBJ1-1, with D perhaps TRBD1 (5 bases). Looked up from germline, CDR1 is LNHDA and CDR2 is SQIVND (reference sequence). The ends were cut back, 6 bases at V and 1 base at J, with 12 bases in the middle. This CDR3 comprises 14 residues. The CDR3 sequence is CASSPRQPNTEAFF. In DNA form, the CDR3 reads TGTGCCAGTAGCCCGCGACAGCCGAACACTGAAGCTTTCTTT.

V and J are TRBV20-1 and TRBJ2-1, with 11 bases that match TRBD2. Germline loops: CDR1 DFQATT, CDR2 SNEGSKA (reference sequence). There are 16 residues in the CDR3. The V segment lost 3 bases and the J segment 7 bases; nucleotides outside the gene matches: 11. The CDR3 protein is CSASYPRLAGRNEQFF. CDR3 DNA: TGCAGTGCTAGTTACCCCCGACTAGCGGGACGTAATGAGCAGTTCTTC.

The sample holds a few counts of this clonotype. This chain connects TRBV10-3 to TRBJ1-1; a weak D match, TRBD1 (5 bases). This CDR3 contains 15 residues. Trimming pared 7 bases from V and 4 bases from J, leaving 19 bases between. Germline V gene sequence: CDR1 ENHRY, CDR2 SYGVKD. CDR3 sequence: CAINSVGLSSTEAFF. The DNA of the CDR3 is TGTGCCATCAACTCAGTGGGGCTCTCCAGCACTGAAGCTTTCTTT.

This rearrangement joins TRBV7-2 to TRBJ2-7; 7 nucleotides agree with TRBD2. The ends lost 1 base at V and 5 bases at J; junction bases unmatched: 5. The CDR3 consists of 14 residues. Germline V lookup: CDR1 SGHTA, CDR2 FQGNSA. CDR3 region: CASSLGGSPHEQYF. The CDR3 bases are TGTGCCAGCAGCTTAGGCGGGAGCCCCCACGAGCAGTACTTC.

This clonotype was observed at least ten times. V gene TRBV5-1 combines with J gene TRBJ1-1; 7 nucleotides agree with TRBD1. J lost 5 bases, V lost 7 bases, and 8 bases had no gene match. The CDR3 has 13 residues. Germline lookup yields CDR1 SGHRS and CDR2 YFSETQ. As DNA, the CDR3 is TGCGCCAGCCAACAGACAGGGCGGACTGAAGCTTTCTTT. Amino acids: CASQQTGRTEAFF.

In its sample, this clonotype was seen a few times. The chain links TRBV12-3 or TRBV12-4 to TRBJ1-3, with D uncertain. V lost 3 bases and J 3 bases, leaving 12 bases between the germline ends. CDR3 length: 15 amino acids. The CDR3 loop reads CASSFNAGSGNTIYF. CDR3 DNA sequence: TGTGCCAGCAGTTTTAATGCGGGCAGTGGAAACACCATATATTTT.